This T cell receptor (beta chain) emerged from a study of CD8 T cells in ankylosing spondylitis. V dropped 6 bases and J dropped 7; count of bases not matched to a gene: 12. The CDR3 sequence is 15 residues long. Germline assignment: CDR1 DFQATT and CDR2 SNEGSKA (reference sequence). Making the TCR beta libraries involved quantitative 5'-RACE with molecular barcodes. TCRdb processed the 5' RACE reads anew with MiXCR; each CDR3 protein has one entry. The data contain more than 250,000 distinct CDR3 sequences, 9.5% to 13% of them singletons. Study-wide findings and caveats: In ankylosing spondylitis blood, a motif of 7 to 9 highly homologous TCR beta variants appeared characteristic. Disease-linked clones bore a CD8+ phenotype, appearing relatively rarely in peripheral blood. Disease-linked clones reportedly showed significant enrichment in matched ankylosing spondylitis synovial fluid.

This clonotype was detected many times. Its antigen is currently unknown. The chain has TRBV20-1 and TRBJ1-6, with 7 bases lining up with TRBD1. What was sequenced was blood, either unsorted or a sorted T cell fraction (not recorded which). This TCR was sampled from a female donor with ankylosing spondylitis or in good health (not recorded which). The CDR3: CSAAIWDSSNSPLHF. The CDR3 DNA reads as TGCAGTGCCGCGATATGGGACAGTTCAAATTCACCCCTCCACTTT.